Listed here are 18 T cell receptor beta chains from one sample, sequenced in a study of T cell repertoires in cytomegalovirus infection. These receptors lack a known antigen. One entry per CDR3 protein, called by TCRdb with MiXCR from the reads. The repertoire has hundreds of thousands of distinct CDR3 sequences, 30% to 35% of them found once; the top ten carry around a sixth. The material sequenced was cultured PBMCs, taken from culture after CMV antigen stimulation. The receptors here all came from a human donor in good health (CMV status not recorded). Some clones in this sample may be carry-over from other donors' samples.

The CDR3 DNA follows: TGCAGTGCTAGAGATGGACAGAGTACCGGGGAGCTGTTTTTT. Translation: CSARDGQSTGELFF. This chain joins TRBV20-1 and TRBJ2-2, with a possible D match to TRBD1 (6 bases). Trimming cost V 0 bases and J 5 bases, with 10 bases left between them. This CDR3 comprises 14 residues. Looked up from germline, CDR1 is DFQATT and CDR2 is SNEGSKA (reference sequence).

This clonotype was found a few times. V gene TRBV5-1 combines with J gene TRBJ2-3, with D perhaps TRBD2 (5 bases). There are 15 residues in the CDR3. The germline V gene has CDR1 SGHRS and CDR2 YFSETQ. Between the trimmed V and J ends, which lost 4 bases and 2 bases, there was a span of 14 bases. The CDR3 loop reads CASSPGGGSTDTQYF. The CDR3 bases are TGCGCCAGCAGCCCCGGCGGAGGATCCACAGATACGCAGTATTTT.

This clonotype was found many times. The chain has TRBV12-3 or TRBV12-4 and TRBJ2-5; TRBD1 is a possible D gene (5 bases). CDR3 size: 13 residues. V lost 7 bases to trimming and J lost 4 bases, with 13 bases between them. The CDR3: CASTLGHRETQYF. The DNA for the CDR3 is TGTGCCAGCACCCTGGGGCACCGAGAGACCCAGTACTTC.

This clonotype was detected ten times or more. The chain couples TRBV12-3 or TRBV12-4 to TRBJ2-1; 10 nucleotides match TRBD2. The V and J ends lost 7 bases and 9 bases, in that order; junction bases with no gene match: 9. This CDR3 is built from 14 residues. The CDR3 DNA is TGTGCCAGCACGAGGACTAGCGGAGGACCTGAGCAGTTCTTC. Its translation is CASTRTSGGPEQFF.

In DNA form, the CDR3 reads TGCAGTGCTAGAAAAGCGGGGGGGCCGGGACAGACCCAGTACTTC. Its protein product is CSARKAGGPGQTQYF. The genes are TRBV20-1 and TRBJ2-5; the match to TRBD2 covers 10 bases. CDR3 length: 15 residues. V gave up 2 bases and J gave up 6 bases; unmatched junction bases: 9. Per germline, CDR1 DFQATT and CDR2 SNEGSKA (reference sequence).

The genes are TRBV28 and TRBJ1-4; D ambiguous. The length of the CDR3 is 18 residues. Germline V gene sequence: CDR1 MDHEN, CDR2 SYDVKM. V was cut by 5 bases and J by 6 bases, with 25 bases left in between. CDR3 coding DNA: TGTGCCAGCAGTCCCCCCCGAGGATCCCGGGCGGTTGATGAAAAACTGTTTTTT. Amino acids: CASSPPRGSRAVDEKLFF.

The CDR3 sequence is CASSFMEGRSEQFF. The CDR3 DNA reads as TGTGCCAGCAGCTTCATGGAGGGGAGAAGTGAGCAGTTCTTC. The genes are TRBV7-2 and TRBJ2-1; the D gene is possibly TRBD2 (6 bases). Germline V gene sequence: CDR1 SGHTA, CDR2 FQGNSA. V dropped 3 bases and J dropped 9 bases, with 15 bases sitting between them. CDR3 size: 14 residues.

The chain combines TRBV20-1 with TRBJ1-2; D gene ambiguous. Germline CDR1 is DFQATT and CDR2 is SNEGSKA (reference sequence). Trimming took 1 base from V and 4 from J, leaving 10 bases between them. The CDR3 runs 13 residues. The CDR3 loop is CSARVSSSYGYTF. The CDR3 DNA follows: TGCAGTGCTAGAGTGAGCAGCTCCTATGGCTACACCTTC.

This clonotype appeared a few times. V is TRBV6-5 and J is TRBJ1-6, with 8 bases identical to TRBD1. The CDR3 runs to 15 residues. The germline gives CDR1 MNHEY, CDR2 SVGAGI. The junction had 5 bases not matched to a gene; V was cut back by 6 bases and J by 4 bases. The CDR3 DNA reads TGTGCCAGCAGACCAGGGACAGGTTATAATTCACCCCTCCACTTT. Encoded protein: CASRPGTGYNSPLHF.

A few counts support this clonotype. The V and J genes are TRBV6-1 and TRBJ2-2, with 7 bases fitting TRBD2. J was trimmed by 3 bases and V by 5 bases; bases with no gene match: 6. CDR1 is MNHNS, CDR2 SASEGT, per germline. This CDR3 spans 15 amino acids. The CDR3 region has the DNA TGTGCCAGCAGTCCCTCCGGGGGGTACACCGGGGAGCTGTTTTTT. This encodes CASSPSGGYTGELFF.

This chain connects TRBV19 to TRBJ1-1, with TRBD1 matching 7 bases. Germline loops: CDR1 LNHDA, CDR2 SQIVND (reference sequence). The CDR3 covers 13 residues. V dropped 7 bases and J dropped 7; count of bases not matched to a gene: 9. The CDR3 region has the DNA TGTGCCAGTAACGACAGGGAGGGGTTTGAAGCTTTCTTT. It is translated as CASNDREGFEAFF.

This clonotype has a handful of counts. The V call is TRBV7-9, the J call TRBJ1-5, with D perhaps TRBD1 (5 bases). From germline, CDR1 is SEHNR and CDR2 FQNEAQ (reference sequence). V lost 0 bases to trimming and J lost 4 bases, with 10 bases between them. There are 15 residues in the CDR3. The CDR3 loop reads CASSLASGGNQPQHF. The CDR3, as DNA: TGTGCCAGCAGCTTAGCGTCGGGGGGGAATCAGCCCCAGCATTTT.

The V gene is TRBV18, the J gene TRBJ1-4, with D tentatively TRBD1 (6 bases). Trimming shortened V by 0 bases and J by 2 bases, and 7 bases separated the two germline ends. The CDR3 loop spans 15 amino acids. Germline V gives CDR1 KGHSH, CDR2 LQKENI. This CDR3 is CASSPPQGTNEKLFF. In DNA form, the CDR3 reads TGTGCCAGCTCACCACCACAGGGTACTAATGAAAAACTGTTTTTT.

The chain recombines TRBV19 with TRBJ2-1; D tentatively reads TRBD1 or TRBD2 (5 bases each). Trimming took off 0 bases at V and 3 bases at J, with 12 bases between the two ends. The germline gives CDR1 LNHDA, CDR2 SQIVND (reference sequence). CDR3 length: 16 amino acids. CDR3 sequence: CASSIDRGTVYNEQFF. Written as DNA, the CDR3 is TGTGCCAGTAGTATAGATCGAGGGACCGTCTACAATGAGCAGTTCTTC. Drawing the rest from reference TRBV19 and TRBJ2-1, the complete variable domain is DGGITQSPKYLFRKEGQNVTLSCEQNLNHDAMYWYRQDPGQGLRLIYYSQIVNDFQKGDIAEGYSVSREKKESFPLTVTSAQKNPTAFYLCASSIDRGTVYNEQFFGPGTRLTVL.

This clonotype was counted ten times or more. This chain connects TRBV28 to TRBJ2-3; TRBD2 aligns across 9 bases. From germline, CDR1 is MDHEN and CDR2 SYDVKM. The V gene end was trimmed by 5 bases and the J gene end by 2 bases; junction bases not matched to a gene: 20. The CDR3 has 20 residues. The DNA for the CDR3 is TGTGCCAGCAGTACCAGGCGTTTCGGAGCTAGCGGGACCGACACAGATACGCAGTATTTT. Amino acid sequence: CASSTRRFGASGTDTDTQYF.

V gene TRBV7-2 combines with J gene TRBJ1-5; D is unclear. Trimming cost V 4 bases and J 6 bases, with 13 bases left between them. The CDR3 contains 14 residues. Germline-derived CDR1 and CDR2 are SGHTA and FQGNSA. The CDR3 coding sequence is TGTGCCAGCAGCTCCGGCCTCGTGAGTCAGCCCCAGCATTTT. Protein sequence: CASSSGLVSQPQHF.

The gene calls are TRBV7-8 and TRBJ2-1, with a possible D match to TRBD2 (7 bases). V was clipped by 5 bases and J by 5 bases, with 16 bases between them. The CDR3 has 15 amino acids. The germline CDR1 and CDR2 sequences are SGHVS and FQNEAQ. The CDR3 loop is CASSPPGGRHNEQFF. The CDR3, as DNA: TGTGCCAGCAGCCCACCCGGGGGGCGACACAATGAGCAGTTCTTC.

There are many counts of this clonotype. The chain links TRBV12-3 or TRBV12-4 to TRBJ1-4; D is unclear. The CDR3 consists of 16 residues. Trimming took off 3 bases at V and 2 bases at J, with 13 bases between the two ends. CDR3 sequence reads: CASSFVSRETNEKLFF. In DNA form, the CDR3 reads TGTGCCAGCAGTTTTGTGTCTCGGGAGACTAATGAAAAACTGTTTTTT.